Below, 8 T cell receptor beta chains from the same sample are listed, as sequenced in a study of metastatic and nonmetastatic thyroid tumors. Every patient was untreated before thyroid surgery. MiXCR was used by TCRdb to re-call the PCR reads. The table records roughly 44,000 clones, approximately 24% of them present only once. What was sequenced was tumor tissue. These TCRs come from a female donor with papillary thyroid cancer or a benign thyroid nodule (not recorded which). Some clones in this sample may be carry-over from other donors' samples.

This clone was detected many times. The genes are TRBV9 and TRBJ2-6; TRBD1 might be the D (7 bases). This CDR3 has 17 residues. Germline CDR1 and CDR2: SGDLS and YYNGEE. The V end lost 2 bases, the J end lost 2 bases, and 14 bases lay between the germline ends. CDR3 residues: CASSVSSRGAGANVLTF. CDR3 nucleotide sequence: TGTGCCAGCAGCGTTAGTAGCAGGGGGGCTGGGGCCAACGTCCTGACTTTC.

This clone was observed at least ten times. The CDR3 protein is CSARWGASYNEQFF. The CDR3 region has the DNA TGCAGTGCTAGATGGGGGGCGTCCTACAATGAGCAGTTCTTC. The chain uses TRBV20-1 and TRBJ2-1, with D perhaps matching TRBD1 or TRBD2 (6 bases each). CDR3 size: 14 residues. The germline V gene encodes CDR1 DFQATT and CDR2 SNEGSKA (reference sequence). With 2 bases removed from V and 1 base from J, the gap between germline ends came to 9 bases.

This clone was counted ten times or more. CDR3 in DNA: TGTGCCAGCAGTGACGTCACTATTTACAATGAGCAGTTCTTC. It translates to CASSDVTIYNEQFF. This chain connects TRBV2 to TRBJ2-1; no reliable D call. The germline CDR1 and CDR2 sequences are SNHLY and FYNNEI. The CDR3 contains 14 residues. The ends were cut back, 3 bases at V and 4 bases at J, with 10 bases in the middle.

This clone has just a few counts. The V and J genes are TRBV6-1 and TRBJ2-1; 8 positions match TRBD2. V dropped 5 bases and J dropped 4; count of bases not matched to a gene: 7. CDR3 size: 15 residues. Germline CDR1 is MNHNS and CDR2 is SASEGT. CDR3 bases: TGTGCCAGCAGTTCCGAGCGGGGGATGTACAATGAGCAGTTCTTC. Its translation is CASSSERGMYNEQFF.

This clone was picked up a small number of times. The J gene is TRBJ1-1, the V gene TRBV13; 8 bases match TRBD1. Germline V gene lookup returns CDR1 PRHDT and CDR2 FYEKMQ (reference sequence). The CDR3 runs to 13 residues. The J segment lost 4 bases and the V segment lost 5 bases, leaving 3 bases of the junction unmatched. CDR3 in DNA: TGTGCCAGCAGCCCTACAGGGGGCACTGAAGCTTTCTTT. This gives the protein CASSPTGGTEAFF.

By proportion, this clone is medium-sized. V is TRBV27 and J is TRBJ1-2; D is undetermined. Germline values: CDR1 MNHEY, CDR2 SMNVEV (reference sequence). V was trimmed by 5 bases and J by 8 bases, leaving 18 bases between them. The CDR3 has 14 amino acids. As DNA, the CDR3 is TGTGCCAGCAGTCTAGGGTATTCTGATTCCGGCTACACCTTC. It specifies CASSLGYSDSGYTF.

The rearrangement uses TRBV11-2 and TRBJ2-1; no reliable D call. Trimming shortened V by 5 bases and J by 2 bases, and 16 bases separated the two germline ends. The CDR3 loop spans 16 amino acids. The germline gives CDR1 SGHAT, CDR2 FQNNGV. The CDR3 loop is CASSPVQVWPYNEQFF. CDR3 coding DNA: TGTGCCAGCAGCCCCGTGCAGGTGTGGCCCTACAATGAGCAGTTCTTC.

The CDR3 sequence is CASSKDIRGSEAFF. For the CDR3, the DNA is TGTGCCAGCAGCAAAGATATAAGGGGCTCTGAAGCTTTCTTT. The chain recombines TRBV11-2 with TRBJ1-1; a weak D match, TRBD1 (5 bases). The CDR3 has 14 amino acids. In germline, CDR1 is SGHAT, CDR2 FQNNGV. Trimming stripped 5 bases from V and 6 bases from J, with 16 bases between.